This T cell receptor (beta chain) was recovered during a study of regulatory T cells in long-lasting Graves disease. Between the trimmed V and J ends, which lost 3 bases and 7 bases, there was a span of 6 bases. The germline V gene encodes CDR1 LNHDA and CDR2 SQIVND (reference sequence). The CDR3 totals 11 residues. This clonotype appeared many times. According to the study, TCR beta libraries were built with iRepertoire HTBI primers and CDR3-region Arm-PCR. TCRdb reprocessed the multiplex PCR reads via MiXCR and lists one record per CDR3 protein. Of hundreds of thousands of distinct CDR3 sequences detected, around a fifth appear once; the ten largest clones hold approximately 14%. Time point indicated: persistent/refractory GD, antithyroid drugs over 5 years with positive TRAb. PBMC RNA served as the TCR library source.

This clonotype was sampled from a female donor with Graves disease. Sequences were derived from peripheral blood mononuclear cells (PBMCs), sampled when the disease was refractory, from a patient treated with antithyroid drugs. The chain uses TRBV19 and TRBJ1-1; D remains ambiguous. The CDR3 sequence: CASSIGLEAFF. For the CDR3, the DNA is TGTGCCAGTAGTATTGGACTTGAAGCTTTCTTT.